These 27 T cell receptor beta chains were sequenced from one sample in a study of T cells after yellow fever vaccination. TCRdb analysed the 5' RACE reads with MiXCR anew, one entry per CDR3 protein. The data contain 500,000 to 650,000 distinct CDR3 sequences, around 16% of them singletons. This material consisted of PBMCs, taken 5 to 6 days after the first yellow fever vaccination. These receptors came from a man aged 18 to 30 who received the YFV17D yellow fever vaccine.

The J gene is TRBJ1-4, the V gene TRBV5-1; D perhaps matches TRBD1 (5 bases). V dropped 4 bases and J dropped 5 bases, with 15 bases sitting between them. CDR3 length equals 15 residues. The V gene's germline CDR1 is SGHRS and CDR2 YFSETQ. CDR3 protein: CASSLGLVVNEKLFF. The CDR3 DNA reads TGCGCCAGCAGCCTGGGACTGGTCGTAAATGAAAAACTGTTTTTT.

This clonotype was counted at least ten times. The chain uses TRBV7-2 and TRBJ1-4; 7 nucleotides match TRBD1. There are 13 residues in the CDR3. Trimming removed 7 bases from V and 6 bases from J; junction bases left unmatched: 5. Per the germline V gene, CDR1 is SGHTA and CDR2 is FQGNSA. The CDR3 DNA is TGTGCCAGCAAAAAGGGGGCCTATGAAAAACTGTTTTTT. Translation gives CASKKGAYEKLFF.

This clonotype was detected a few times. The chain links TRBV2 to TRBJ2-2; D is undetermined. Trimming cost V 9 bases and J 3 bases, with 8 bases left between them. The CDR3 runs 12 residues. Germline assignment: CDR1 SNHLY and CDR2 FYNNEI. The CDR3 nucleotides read TGTGCCAGTGCGCCGGACACCGGGGAGCTGTTTTTT. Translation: CASAPDTGELFF.

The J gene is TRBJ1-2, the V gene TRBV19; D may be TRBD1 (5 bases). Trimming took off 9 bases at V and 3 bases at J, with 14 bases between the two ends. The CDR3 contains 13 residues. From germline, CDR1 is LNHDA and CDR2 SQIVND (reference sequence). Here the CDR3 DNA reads TGTGCCAGCCTTGCGACAGCTTACTATGGCTACACCTTC. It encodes CASLATAYYGYTF.

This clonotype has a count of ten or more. CDR3: CASSLHRENTEAFF. The CDR3 DNA reads as TGTGCCAGCAGCCTTCACCGAGAGAACACTGAAGCTTTCTTT. V and J are TRBV7-2 and TRBJ1-1; D remains ambiguous. CDR3 length equals 14 residues. The ends were cut back, 5 bases at V and 1 base at J, with 11 bases in the middle. From germline, CDR1 is SGHTA and CDR2 FQGNSA.

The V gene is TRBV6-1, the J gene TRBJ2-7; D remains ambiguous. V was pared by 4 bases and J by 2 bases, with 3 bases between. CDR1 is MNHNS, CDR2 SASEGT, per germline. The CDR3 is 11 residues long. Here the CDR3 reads CASSATYEQYV. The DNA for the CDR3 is TGTGCCAGCAGTGCCACCTACGAGCAGTACGTC.

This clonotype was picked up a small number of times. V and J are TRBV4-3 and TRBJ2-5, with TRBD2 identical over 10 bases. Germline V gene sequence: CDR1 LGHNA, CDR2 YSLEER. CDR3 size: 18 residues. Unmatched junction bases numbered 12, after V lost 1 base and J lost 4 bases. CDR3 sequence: CASSQGTSGPSSGETQYF. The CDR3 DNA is TGCGCCAGCAGCCAAGGGACTAGCGGACCTTCTTCTGGAGAGACCCAGTACTTC.

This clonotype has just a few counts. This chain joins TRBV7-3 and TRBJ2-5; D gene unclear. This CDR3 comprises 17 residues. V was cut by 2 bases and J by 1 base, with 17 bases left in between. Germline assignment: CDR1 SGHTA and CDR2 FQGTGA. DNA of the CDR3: TGTGCCAGCAGCTTATTCGGGTCCACCAGCCGCCAAGAGACCCAGTACTTC. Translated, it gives CASSLFGSTSRQETQYF.

The CDR3 DNA follows: TGTGCCAGCAGCCAAGAAGGTAGCGGGGGGGCCGGCACCGGGGAGCTGTTTTTT. Its translation is CASSQEGSGGAGTGELFF. The chain employs TRBV4-2 and TRBJ2-2; 11 positions agree with TRBD2. Germline V gene data show CDR1 as LGHNA and CDR2 as YNFKEQ. The junction had 7 bases not matched to a gene; V was cut back by 0 bases and J by 4 bases. The CDR3 extends over 18 amino acids.

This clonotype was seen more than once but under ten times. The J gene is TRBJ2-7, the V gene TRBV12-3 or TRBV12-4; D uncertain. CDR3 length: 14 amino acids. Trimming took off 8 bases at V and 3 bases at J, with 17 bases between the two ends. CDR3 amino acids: CASYIPIPYYEQYV. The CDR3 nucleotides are TGTGCCAGCTATATCCCGATCCCCTACTACGAGCAGTACGTC.

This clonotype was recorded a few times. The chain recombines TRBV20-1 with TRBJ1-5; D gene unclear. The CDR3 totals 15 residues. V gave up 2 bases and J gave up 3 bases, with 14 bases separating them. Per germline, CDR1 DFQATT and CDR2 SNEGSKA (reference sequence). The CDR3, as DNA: TGCAGTGCTAGATCCCCTGGAGTTAACAATCAGCCCCAGCATTTT. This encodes CSARSPGVNNQPQHF.

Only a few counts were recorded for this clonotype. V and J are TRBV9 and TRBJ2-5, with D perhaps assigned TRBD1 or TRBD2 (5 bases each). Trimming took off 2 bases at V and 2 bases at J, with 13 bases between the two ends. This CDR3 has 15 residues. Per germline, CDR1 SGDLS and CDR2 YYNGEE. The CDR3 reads CASSVSWGRQETQYF. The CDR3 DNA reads TGTGCCAGCAGCGTCTCTTGGGGGAGACAAGAGACCCAGTACTTC.

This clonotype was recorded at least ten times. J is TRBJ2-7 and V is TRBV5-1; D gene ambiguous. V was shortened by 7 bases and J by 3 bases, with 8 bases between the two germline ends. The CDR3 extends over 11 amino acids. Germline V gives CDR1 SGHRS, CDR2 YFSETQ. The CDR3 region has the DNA TGCGCCAGCGGGAAGGGCTACGAGCAGTACTTC. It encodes CASGKGYEQYF.

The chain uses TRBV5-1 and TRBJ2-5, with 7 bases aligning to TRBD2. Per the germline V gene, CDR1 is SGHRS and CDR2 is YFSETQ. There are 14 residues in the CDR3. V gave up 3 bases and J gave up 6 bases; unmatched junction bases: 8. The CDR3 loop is CASSSSGGLKTQYF. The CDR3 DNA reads TGCGCCAGCAGCTCTTCCGGGGGGTTGAAGACCCAGTACTTC.

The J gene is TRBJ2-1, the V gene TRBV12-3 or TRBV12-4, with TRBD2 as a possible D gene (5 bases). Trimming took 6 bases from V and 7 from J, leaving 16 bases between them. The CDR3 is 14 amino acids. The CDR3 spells CASRKEGAANEQFF. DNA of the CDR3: TGTGCCAGCAGAAAAGAGGGAGCCGCAAATGAGCAGTTCTTC.

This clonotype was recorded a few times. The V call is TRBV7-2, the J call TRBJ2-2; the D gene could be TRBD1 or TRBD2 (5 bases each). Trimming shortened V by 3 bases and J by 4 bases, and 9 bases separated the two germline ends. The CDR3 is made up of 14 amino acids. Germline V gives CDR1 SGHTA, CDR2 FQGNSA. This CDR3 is CASSLGPFTGELFF. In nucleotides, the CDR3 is TGTGCCAGCAGCTTGGGACCTTTCACCGGGGAGCTGTTTTTT.

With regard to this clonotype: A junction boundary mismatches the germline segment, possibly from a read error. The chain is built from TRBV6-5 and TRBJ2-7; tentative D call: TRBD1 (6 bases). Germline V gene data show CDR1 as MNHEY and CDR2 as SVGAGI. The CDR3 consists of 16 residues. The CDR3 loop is CPSSYSYRVGAYEQYF. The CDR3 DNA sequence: TGTCCCAGCAGTTACTCATACAGGGTAGGCGCCTACGAGCAGTACTTC.

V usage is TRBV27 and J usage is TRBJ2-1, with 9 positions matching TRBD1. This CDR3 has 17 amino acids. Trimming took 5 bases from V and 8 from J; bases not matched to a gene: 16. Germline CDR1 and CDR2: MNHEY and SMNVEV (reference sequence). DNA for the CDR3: TGTGCCAGCAGTGTAAGCTACGACAGGGGGGCTGGGGATGAGCAGTTCTTC. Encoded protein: CASSVSYDRGAGDEQFF.

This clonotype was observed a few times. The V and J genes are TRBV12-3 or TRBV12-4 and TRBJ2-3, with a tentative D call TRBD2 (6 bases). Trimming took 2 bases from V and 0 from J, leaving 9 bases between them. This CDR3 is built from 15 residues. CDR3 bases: TGTGCCAGCAGTTTATTGCGGGGTAGCACAGATACGCAGTATTTT. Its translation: CASSLLRGSTDTQYF.

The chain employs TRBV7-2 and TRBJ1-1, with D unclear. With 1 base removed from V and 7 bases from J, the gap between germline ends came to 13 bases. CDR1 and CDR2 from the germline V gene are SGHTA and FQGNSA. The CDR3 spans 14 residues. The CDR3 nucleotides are TGTGCCAGCAGCTTAGTCGTCTTTGTGGGTGAAGCTTTCTTT. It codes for CASSLVVFVGEAFF.

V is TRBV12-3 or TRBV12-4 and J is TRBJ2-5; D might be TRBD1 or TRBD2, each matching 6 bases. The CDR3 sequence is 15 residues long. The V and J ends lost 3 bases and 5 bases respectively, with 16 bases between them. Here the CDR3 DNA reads TGTGCCAGCAGTTTCCGGCCGGGGGCCGATGAGACCCAGTACTTC. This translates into CASSFRPGADETQYF.

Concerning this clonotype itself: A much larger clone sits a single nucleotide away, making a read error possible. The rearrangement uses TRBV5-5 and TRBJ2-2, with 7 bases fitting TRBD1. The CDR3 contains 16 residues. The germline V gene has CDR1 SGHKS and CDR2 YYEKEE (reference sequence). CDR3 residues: CASSFAGTANTGELYF. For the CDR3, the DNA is TGTGCCAGCAGCTTTGCCGGGACAGCGAACACCGGGGAGCTGTATTTT.

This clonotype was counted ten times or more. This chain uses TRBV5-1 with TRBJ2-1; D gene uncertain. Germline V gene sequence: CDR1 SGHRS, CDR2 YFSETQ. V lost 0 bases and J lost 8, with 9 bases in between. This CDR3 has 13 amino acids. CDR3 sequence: CASSLGLDDEQFF. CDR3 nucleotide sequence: TGCGCCAGCAGCTTGGGTCTGGACGATGAGCAGTTCTTC.

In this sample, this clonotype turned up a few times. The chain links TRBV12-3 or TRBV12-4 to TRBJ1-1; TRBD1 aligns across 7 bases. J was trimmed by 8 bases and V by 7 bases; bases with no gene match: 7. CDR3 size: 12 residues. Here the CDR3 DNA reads TGTGCCAGCACCGAGGACAGGCTAGAAGCTTTCTTT. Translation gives CASTEDRLEAFF.

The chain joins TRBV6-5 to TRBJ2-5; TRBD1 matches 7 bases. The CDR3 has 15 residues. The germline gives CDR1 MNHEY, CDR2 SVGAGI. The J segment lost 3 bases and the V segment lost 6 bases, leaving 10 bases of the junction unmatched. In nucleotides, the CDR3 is TGTGCCAGCAGCTACGGACAGGTGCAAAAAGAGACCCAGTACTTC. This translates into CASSYGQVQKETQYF.

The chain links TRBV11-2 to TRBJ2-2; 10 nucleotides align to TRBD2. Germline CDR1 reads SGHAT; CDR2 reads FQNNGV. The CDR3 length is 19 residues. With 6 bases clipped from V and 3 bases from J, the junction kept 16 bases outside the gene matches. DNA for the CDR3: TGTGCCAGCAGACAATCGTTACTAGCGGGGTCCCTGTACACCGGGGAGCTGTTTTTT. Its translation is CASRQSLLAGSLYTGELFF.

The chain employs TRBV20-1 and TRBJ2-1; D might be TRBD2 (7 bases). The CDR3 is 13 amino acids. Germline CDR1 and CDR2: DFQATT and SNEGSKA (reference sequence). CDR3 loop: CSLFGGHYNEQFF. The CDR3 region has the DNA TGCAGCTTGTTCGGGGGGCACTACAATGAGCAGTTCTTC.